These T cell receptor beta chains were read from a single sample in a study of T-cell reconstitution after alpha-beta-depleted transplantation in children. TCRdb passed the PCR reads through MiXCR, listing each CDR3 protein once. The sample yields almost 500,000 distinct CDR3 sequences, around an eighth seen once. Sequencing used PBMCs from the stem cell graft donor, obtained from the stem cell graft. These TCRs come from a human donor who donated a stem cell graft to a child with combined immunodeficiency. The CDR3 runs from the conserved cysteine through the conserved F or W. The order of the fields is J gene, V gene, clone size, D gene, CDR3 DNA, CDR3 protein. A D gene is named only where the DNA matches it firmly. Only some rows state a clone size, as once, few, many or a class for expanded clones.

J: TRBJ2-2
V: TRBV7-3
size: -
D: TRBD2
DNA: TGTGCCAGCAGCTCTTACGGGGGGGACACCGGGGAGCTGTTTTTT
CDR3: CASSSYGGDTGELFF

J: TRBJ2-2
V: TRBV5-1
size: -
D: TRBD2
DNA: TGCGCCAGCACGACTAGCGGACTGAACACCGGGGAGCTGTTTTTT
CDR3: CASTTSGLNTGELFF

J: TRBJ2-7
V: TRBV7-2
size: many
D: -
DNA: TGTGCCAGCAGCTTAGGACCCAACGCCGGCGAGCAGTACTTC
CDR3: CASSLGPNAGEQYF

J: TRBJ2-4
V: TRBV12-3/TRBV12-4
size: -
D: -
DNA: TGTGCCAGCAGCAGGACTGGATGGGACATTCAGTACTTC
CDR3: CASSRTGWDIQYF

J: TRBJ2-7
V: TRBV12-3/TRBV12-4
size: many
D: TRBD1
DNA: TGTGCCAGCAGTTACGGGACAGAAATGTACGAGCAGTACTTC
CDR3: CASSYGTEMYEQYF

J: TRBJ2-1
V: TRBV25-1
size: -
D: TRBD1
DNA: TGTGCCAGCAGTGAATACGGACAGGGCAATGAGCAGTTCTTC
CDR3: CASSEYGQGNEQFF

J: TRBJ2-1
V: TRBV20-1
size: few
D: -
DNA: TGCAGTGCTAGGAGTCCGTGGGGGCGGAATGAGCAGTTCTTC
CDR3: CSARSPWGRNEQFF

J: TRBJ2-1
V: TRBV12-3/TRBV12-4
size: many
D: TRBD2
DNA: TGTGCCAGCAGTCTTCCCTCTAGCGGGAGGAGGAATGAGCAGTTCTTC
CDR3: CASSLPSSGRRNEQFF

J: TRBJ2-1
V: TRBV30
size: -
D: TRBD1
DNA: TGTGCCTGGAGTCGGGACAGGGGAGGCAATGAGCAGTTCTTC
CDR3: CAWSRDRGGNEQFF

J: TRBJ2-1
V: TRBV29-1
size: few
D: TRBD2
DNA: TGCAGCGGTATACTAGCGACTACCTACAATGAGCAGTTCTTC
CDR3: CSGILATTYNEQFF

J: TRBJ2-6
V: TRBV12-3/TRBV12-4
size: -
D: TRBD1
DNA: TGTACCATCAGTTTCTACAGGGGGCGCTATGAGGCTGGGGCCAACGTCCTGACTTTC
CDR3: CTISFYRGRYEAGANVLTF

J: TRBJ1-5
V: TRBV12-3/TRBV12-4
size: many
D: -
DNA: TGTGCCAGCAGCCCACAGGCCGATGGTAATCAGCCCCAGCATTTT
CDR3: CASSPQADGNQPQHF

J: TRBJ1-6
V: TRBV20-1
size: many
D: -
DNA: TGCAGTCCCACAGGGCCTAATTCACCCCTCCACTTT
CDR3: CSPTGPNSPLHF

J: TRBJ2-7
V: TRBV9
size: many
D: -
DNA: TGTGCCAGCAGCCCTTTTACAGGGACCTACGAGCAGTACTTC
CDR3: CASSPFTGTYEQYF

J: TRBJ2-5
V: TRBV20-1
size: many
D: TRBD2
DNA: TGCAGTGCTAGTGGGCGGGAGGGTGAGTCGACCCAGTACTTC
CDR3: CSASGREGESTQYF

J: TRBJ1-3
V: TRBV7-9
size: -
D: -
DNA: TGTGCCAGCAGCGGAGCTGGAAACACCATATATTTT
CDR3: CASSGAGNTIYF

J: TRBJ2-7
V: TRBV7-9
size: few
D: -
DNA: TGTGCCAGCAGCTTACCTGGGGCTGAATACGAGCAGTACTTC
CDR3: CASSLPGAEYEQYF

J: TRBJ1-1
V: TRBV12-3/TRBV12-4
size: -
D: -
DNA: TGTGCCAGCAGTTTTCGAGGACCCACGAACACTGAAGCTTTCTTT
CDR3: CASSFRGPTNTEAFF

J: TRBJ1-5
V: TRBV28
size: -
D: TRBD1
DNA: TGTGCCAGCAGCCTCGGCAGGGGGGGTCAGCCCCAGCATTTT
CDR3: CASSLGRGGQPQHF

J: TRBJ2-7
V: TRBV10-3
size: many
D: TRBD1
DNA: TGTGCCATCAGTGACCGGGACAGGGGGGACGACGAGCAGTACTTC
CDR3: CAISDRDRGDDEQYF

J: TRBJ2-1
V: TRBV10-3
size: few
D: -
DNA: TGTGCCATCAGCCTGGACGGCTACAATGAGCAGTTCTTC
CDR3: CAISLDGYNEQFF

J: TRBJ2-7
V: TRBV12-5
size: -
D: TRBD2
DNA: TGTGCTAGTGGTCTGAGGACTAGCGGGAGGGCCTACGAGCAGTACTTC
CDR3: CASGLRTSGRAYEQYF

J: TRBJ2-7
V: TRBV20-1
size: -
D: -
DNA: TGCAGTGCTAGAGACGGCGGGGGCCCTGGGGAGCAGTACTTC
CDR3: CSARDGGGPGEQYF

J: TRBJ2-1
V: TRBV19
size: -
D: TRBD2
DNA: TGTGCCAGTAGTATAGAGTCGGCTAGCGGGAGCCGGGAGCAGTTCTTC
CDR3: CASSIESASGSREQFF

J: TRBJ2-7
V: TRBV4-3
size: few
D: -
DNA: TGCGCCAGCAGCCAAGAGGTAGCGGAGAGCTCCTACGAGCAGTACTTC
CDR3: CASSQEVAESSYEQYF

J: TRBJ2-5
V: TRBV7-8
size: -
D: -
DNA: TGTGCCAGCAGCTTAAGTGGGAGTCTGGGGACCCAGTACTTC
CDR3: CASSLSGSLGTQYF

J: TRBJ2-1
V: TRBV9
size: few
D: TRBD2
DNA: TGTGCCAGCAGCTCAAAGGGACTAGCGGGAGACAATGAGCAGTTCTTC
CDR3: CASSSKGLAGDNEQFF

J: TRBJ1-1
V: TRBV18
size: -
D: TRBD1
DNA: TGTGCCAGCTCACCCACAGGGGTAAAAAACACTGAAGCTTTCTTT
CDR3: CASSPTGVKNTEAFF

J: TRBJ2-5
V: TRBV15
size: -
D: TRBD2
DNA: TGTGCCACCAGCAGAGAGCCTAGCGGGGTGGAGACCCAGTACTTC
CDR3: CATSREPSGVETQYF

J: TRBJ1-2
V: TRBV5-5
size: few
D: TRBD1
DNA: TGTGCCAGCAGCCAGACAGGGGGCATCTATGGCTACACCTTC
CDR3: CASSQTGGIYGYTF

J: TRBJ2-7
V: TRBV19
size: many
D: -
DNA: TGTGCCAGTAGTATCGGGACATTATCGGTCTCCTACGAGCAGTACTTC
CDR3: CASSIGTLSVSYEQYF

J: TRBJ2-5
V: TRBV10-3
size: few
D: -
DNA: TGTGCCATCAGTGATCCCCGGGACACTCAAGAGACCCAGTACTTC
CDR3: CAISDPRDTQETQYF

J: TRBJ2-7
V: TRBV27
size: many
D: TRBD1
DNA: TGTGCCAGCAGTTTATACAGGGGTTCCGAGCAGTACTTC
CDR3: CASSLYRGSEQYF

J: TRBJ2-7
V: TRBV10-3
size: -
D: -
DNA: TGTGCCATCAGTGGCCGGGCGCCCGAGGCGGACGAGCAGTACTTC
CDR3: CAISGRAPEADEQYF

J: TRBJ2-3
V: TRBV20-1
size: few
D: -
DNA: TGCAGTGCTAGACTGGGGAGGTGGGATACGCAGTATTTT
CDR3: CSARLGRWDTQYF

J: TRBJ1-1
V: TRBV29-1
size: -
D: -
DNA: TGCAGCGTCCTAGGGGAGAAGACGAACACTGAAGCTTTCTTT
CDR3: CSVLGEKTNTEAFF

J: TRBJ2-5
V: TRBV29-1
size: many
D: -
DNA: TGCAGCGTTACGCGAGCGGACGGGGACGAGAAGACCCAGTACTTC
CDR3: CSVTRADGDEKTQYF

J: TRBJ2-5
V: TRBV5-1
size: -
D: -
DNA: TGCGCCAGCAGCTTGGCGGGTGGACGAATGGAGACCCAGTACTTC
CDR3: CASSLAGGRMETQYF

J: TRBJ2-3
V: TRBV12-3/TRBV12-4
size: -
D: -
DNA: TGTGCCAGCAGTTTTTCAGGACCTGGGGATACGCAGTATTTT
CDR3: CASSFSGPGDTQYF

J: TRBJ1-2
V: TRBV4-3
size: once
D: TRBD1
DNA: TGCGCCAGCAGCCAAGATTCAGGGGGCGGATATGGCTACACCTTC
CDR3: CASSQDSGGGYGYTF

J: TRBJ2-7
V: TRBV4-3
size: many
D: -
DNA: TGCGCCAGCAGCCAAGTGGCGGGTTCCTACGAGCAGTACTTC
CDR3: CASSQVAGSYEQYF

J: TRBJ2-7
V: TRBV7-9
size: -
D: TRBD2
DNA: TGTGCCAGCAGCAGCGGGGGTGTGGAAGAGCAGTACTTC
CDR3: CASSSGGVEEQYF

J: TRBJ1-2
V: TRBV6-5
size: many
D: -
DNA: TGTGCCAGCAGTTACAGTGGGACCTATGGCTACACCTTC
CDR3: CASSYSGTYGYTF

J: TRBJ2-5
V: TRBV27
size: many
D: -
DNA: TGTGCCAGCAGTTTATTTGAAGGGGAGACCCAGTACTTC
CDR3: CASSLFEGETQYF

J: TRBJ2-7
V: TRBV12-3/TRBV12-4
size: many
D: TRBD2
DNA: TGTGCCAGCAGTTCGGGACTAGCGTTCTACGAGCAGTACTTC
CDR3: CASSSGLAFYEQYF

J: TRBJ2-7
V: TRBV28
size: few
D: -
DNA: TGTGCCAGCAGTTCAACGGAGGGGTTCTACGAGCAGTACTTC
CDR3: CASSSTEGFYEQYF

J: TRBJ2-3
V: TRBV24-1
size: few
D: -
DNA: TGTGCCACCAGTGATTTATCGCAGGGAACAGATACGCAGTATTTT
CDR3: CATSDLSQGTDTQYF

J: TRBJ1-1
V: TRBV18
size: -
D: TRBD1
DNA: TGTGCCAGCTCACCACGGAAAGGGACAGTGCCCCTCATGCTGGTCACTGAAGCTTTCTTT
CDR3: CASSPRKGTVPLMLVTEAFF